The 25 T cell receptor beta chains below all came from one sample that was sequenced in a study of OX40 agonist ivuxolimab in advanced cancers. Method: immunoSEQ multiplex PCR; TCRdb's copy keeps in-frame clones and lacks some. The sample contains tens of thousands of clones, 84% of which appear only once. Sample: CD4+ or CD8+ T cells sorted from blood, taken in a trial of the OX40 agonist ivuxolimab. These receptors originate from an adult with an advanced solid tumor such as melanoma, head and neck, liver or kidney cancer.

CDR3 protein: CASSLDRPNEQFF. CDR3 in DNA: TGCGCCAGCAGCTTGGACAGGCCGAATGAGCAGTTCTTC. This chain links TRBV5-1 with TRBJ2-1, with D possibly TRBD1 on 5 matching bases. The length of the CDR3 is 13 residues. V lost 0 bases, J lost 7 bases, and 8 bases lay in between. Germline V gene sequence: CDR1 SGHRS, CDR2 YFSETQ.

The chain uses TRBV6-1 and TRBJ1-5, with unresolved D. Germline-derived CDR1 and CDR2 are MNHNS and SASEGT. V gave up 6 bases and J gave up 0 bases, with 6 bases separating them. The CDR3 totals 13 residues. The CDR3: CASRTHSNQPQHF. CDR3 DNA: TGTGCCAGCAGAACGCATAGCAATCAGCCCCAGCATTTT.

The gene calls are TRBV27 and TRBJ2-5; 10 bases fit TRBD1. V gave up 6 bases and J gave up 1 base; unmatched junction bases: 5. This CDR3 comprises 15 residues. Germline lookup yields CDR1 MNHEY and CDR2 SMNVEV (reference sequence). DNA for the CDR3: TGTGCCAGCAGCGGGACAGGGGAACCCCAAGAGACCCAGTACTTC. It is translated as CASSGTGEPQETQYF.

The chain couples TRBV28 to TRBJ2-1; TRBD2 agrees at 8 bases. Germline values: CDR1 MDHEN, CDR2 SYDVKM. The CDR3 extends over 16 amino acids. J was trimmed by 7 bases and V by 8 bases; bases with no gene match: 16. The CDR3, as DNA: TGTGCCAGCGTAGCCTGGGGGCGGGGGGCCACAAATGAGCAGTTCTTC. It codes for CASVAWGRGATNEQFF.

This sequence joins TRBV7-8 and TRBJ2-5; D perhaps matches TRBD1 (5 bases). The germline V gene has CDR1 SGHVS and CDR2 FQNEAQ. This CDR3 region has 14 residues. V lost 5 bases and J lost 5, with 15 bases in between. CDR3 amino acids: CASSLQGSEETQYF. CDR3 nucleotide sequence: TGTGCCAGCAGCCTCCAGGGTTCGGAGGAGACCCAGTACTTC.

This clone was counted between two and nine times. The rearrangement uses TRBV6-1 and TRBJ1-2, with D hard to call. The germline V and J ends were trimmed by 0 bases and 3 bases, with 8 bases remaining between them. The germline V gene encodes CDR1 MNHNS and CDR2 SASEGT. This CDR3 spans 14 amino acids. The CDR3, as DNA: TGTGCCAGCAGTGAAGCAGGGCGAGACTATGGCTACACCTTC. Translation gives CASSEAGRDYGYTF.

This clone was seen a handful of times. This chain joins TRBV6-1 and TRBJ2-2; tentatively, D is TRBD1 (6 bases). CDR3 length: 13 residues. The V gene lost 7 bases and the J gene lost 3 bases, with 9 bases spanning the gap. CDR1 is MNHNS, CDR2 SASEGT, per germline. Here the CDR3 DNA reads TGTGCCAGCAATTACAGGGACACCGGGGAGCTGTTTTTT. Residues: CASNYRDTGELFF.

CDR3 in DNA: TGTGCCAGCAGCTTGGTCACTAGCAATCAGCCCCAGCATTTT. Encoded protein: CASSLVTSNQPQHF. The V and J genes are TRBV5-4 and TRBJ1-5; the D is unclear. V gave up 0 bases and J gave up 0 bases, with 4 bases separating them. Germline CDR1 is SGHNT and CDR2 is YYREEE (reference sequence). The CDR3 length is 14 residues.

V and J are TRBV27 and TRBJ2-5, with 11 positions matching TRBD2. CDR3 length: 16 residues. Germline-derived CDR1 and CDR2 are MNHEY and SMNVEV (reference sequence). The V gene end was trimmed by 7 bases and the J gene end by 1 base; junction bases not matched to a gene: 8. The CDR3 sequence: CASTPGTSGFQETQYF. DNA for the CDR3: TGTGCCAGCACCCCCGGGACTAGCGGTTTCCAAGAGACCCAGTACTTC.

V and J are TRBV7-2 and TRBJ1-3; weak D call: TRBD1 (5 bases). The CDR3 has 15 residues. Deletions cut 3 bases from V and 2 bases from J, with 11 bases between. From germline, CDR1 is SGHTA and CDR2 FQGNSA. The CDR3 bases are TGTGCCAGCAGCTTTCAGGCAGGGCCTGGAAACACCATATATTTT. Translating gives CASSFQAGPGNTIYF.

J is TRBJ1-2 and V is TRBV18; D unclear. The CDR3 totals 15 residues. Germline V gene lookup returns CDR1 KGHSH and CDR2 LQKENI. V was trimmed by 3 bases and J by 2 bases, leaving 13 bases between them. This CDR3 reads CASSPEGLWNYGYTF. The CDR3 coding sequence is TGTGCCAGCTCACCGGAAGGGCTGTGGAACTATGGCTACACCTTC.

CDR3: CASSLDKGRDEKLFF. CDR3 DNA: TGTGCCAGCAGCTTGGATAAGGGTCGGGATGAAAAACTGTTTTTT. The V call is TRBV5-5, the J call TRBJ1-4; D is unclear. This CDR3 is 15 amino acids long. V was trimmed by 0 bases and J by 6 bases, leaving 12 bases between them. From germline, CDR1 is SGHKS and CDR2 YYEKEE (reference sequence).

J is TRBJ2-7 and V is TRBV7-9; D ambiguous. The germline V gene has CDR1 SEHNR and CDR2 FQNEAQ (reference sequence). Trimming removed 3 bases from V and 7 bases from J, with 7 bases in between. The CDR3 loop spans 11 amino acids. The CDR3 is CASSFSQEQYF. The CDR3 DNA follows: TGTGCCAGCAGCTTCTCTCAGGAGCAGTACTTC.

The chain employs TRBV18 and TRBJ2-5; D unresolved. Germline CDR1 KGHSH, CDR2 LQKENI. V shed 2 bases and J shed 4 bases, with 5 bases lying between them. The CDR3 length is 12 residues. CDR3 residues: CASSPSGETQYF. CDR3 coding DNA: TGTGCCAGCTCACCATCTGGAGAGACCCAGTACTTC.

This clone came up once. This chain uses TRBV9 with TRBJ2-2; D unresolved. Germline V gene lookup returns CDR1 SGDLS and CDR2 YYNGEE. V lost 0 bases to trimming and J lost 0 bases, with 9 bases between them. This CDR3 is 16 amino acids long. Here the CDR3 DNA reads TGTGCCAGCAGCGTAGTCCAAAACACGAACACCGGGGAGCTGTTTTTT. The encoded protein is CASSVVQNTNTGELFF.

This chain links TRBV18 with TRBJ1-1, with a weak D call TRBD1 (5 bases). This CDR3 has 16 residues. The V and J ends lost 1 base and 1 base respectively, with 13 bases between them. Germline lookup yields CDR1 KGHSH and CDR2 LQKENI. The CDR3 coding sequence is TGTGCCAGCTCACCACTTGGTCAGGGCGGGAACACTGAAGCTTTCTTT. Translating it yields CASSPLGQGGNTEAFF.

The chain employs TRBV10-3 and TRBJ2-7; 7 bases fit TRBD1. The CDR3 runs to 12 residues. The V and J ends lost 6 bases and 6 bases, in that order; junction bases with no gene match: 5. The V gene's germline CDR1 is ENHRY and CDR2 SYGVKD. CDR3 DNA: TGTGCCATCAGCTCGACAGGGTTCGAGCAGTACTTC. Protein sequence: CAISSTGFEQYF.

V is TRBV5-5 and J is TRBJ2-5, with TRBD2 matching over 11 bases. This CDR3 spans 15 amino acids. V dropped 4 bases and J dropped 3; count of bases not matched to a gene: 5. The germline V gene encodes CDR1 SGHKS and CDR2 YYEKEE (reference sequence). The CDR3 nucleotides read TGTGCCAGCAGCGCGATACTAGCGGGGGAAGAGACCCAGTACTTC. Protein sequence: CASSAILAGEETQYF.

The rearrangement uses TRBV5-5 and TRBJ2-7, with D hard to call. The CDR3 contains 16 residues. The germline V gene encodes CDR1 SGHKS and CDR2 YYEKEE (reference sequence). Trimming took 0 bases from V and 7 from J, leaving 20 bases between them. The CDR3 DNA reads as TGTGCCAGCAGCTTGGATCGGGCTGCCGCCCGGTGGGAGCAGTACTTC. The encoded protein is CASSLDRAAARWEQYF. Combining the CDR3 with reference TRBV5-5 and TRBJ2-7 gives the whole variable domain DAGVTQSPTHLIKTRGQQVTLRCSPISGHKSVSWYQQVLGQGPQFIFQYYEKEERGRGNFPDRFSARQFPNYSSELNVNALLLGDSALYLCASSLDRAAARWEQYFGPGTRLTVT.

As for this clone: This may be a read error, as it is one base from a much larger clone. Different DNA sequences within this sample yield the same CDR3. DNA of the CDR3: TGTGCCACCAGCAGATGCCTGAGGACAGGGGGCTGCCAGCCCCAGCATTTT. As protein: CATSRCLRTGGCQPQHF. V is TRBV15 and J is TRBJ1-5, with 11 nucleotides matching TRBD1. Germline V gene lookup returns CDR1 LNHNV and CDR2 YYDKDF (reference sequence). The V gene end was trimmed by 2 bases and the J gene end by 7 bases; junction bases not matched to a gene: 10. The CDR3 spans 17 residues.

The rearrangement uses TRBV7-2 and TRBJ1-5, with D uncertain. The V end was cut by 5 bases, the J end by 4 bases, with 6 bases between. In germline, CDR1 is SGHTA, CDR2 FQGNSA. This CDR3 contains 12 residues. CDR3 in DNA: TGTGCCAGCAGCCCATTAAATCAGCCCCAGCATTTT. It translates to CASSPLNQPQHF.

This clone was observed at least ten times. The CDR3 here is CAWSAGPLSGNTIYF. The CDR3 coding sequence is TGTGCCTGGAGTGCGGGACCGCTTTCTGGAAACACCATATATTTT. This chain links TRBV30 with TRBJ1-3; D is perhaps TRBD1 (5 bases). This CDR3 spans 15 amino acids. The germline V and J ends were trimmed by 1 base and 1 base, with 11 bases remaining between them. CDR1 and CDR2 from the germline V gene are GTSNPN and SVGIG (reference sequence).

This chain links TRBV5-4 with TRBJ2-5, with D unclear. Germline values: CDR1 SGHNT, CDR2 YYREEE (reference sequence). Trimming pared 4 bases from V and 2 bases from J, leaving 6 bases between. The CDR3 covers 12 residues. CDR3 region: CASSLGQETQYF. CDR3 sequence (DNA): TGTGCCAGCAGCCTTGGGCAAGAGACCCAGTACTTC.

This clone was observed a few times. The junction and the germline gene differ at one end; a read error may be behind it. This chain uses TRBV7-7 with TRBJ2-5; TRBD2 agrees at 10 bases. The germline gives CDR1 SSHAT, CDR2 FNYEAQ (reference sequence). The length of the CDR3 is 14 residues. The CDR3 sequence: CASSPGTSEETQYF. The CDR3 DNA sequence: TGTGCTAGCAGCCCCGGGACTAGCGAAGAGACCCAGTACTTC.

CDR3 amino acids: CASSADREHGNTIYF. The DNA for the CDR3 is TGTGCCAGCAGCGCCGACAGGGAACATGGAAACACCATATATTTT. This chain joins TRBV11-1 and TRBJ1-3, with 7 bases fitting TRBD1. The trim removed 5 bases at V and 3 bases at J, leaving 7 bases unmatched. This CDR3 is built from 15 residues. Looked up from germline, CDR1 is SGHAT and CDR2 is FQDESV (reference sequence). Full variable domain (missing parts from reference TRBV11-1 and TRBJ1-3): EAEVAQSPRYKITEKSQAVAFWCDPISGHATLYWYRQILGQGPELLVQFQDESVVDDSQLPKDRFSAERLKGVDSTLKIQPAELGDSAMYLCASSADREHGNTIYFGEGSWLTVV.